This TCR beta chain came from a study of blood T cell repertoires in COVID-19. Study as a whole: Both acute and convalescent COVID-19 samples were obtained from the United States, Italy and Spain. PBMCs, B-cell-depleted T cells, or T cells were the source of the cDNA or gDNA that made up the material.

Profiled with immunoSEQ multiplex PCR; TCRdb holds only in-frame clones, not every one. The data show approximately 530,000 clones, about 89% seen once. Seattle enrolled patients during active infection and tracked them longitudinally. This clone was counted a single time. With 4 bases removed from V and 9 bases from J, the gap between germline ends came to 18 bases. This CDR3 comprises 14 residues. CDR1 and CDR2 (germline): SGHRS, YFSETQ. The sample consisted of peripheral blood. This receptor was taken from a woman between 50 and 59 years old with COVID-19, enrolled during active disease. The chain joins TRBV5-1 to TRBJ2-3, with TRBD1 as a possible D gene (6 bases). The CDR3 loop is CASSPWTAPITQYF. The DNA for the CDR3 is TGCGCCAGCAGCCCATGGACAGCCCCTATCACGCAGTATTTT.